These 18 T cell receptor beta chains originate from one sample sequenced in a study of T cell changes during pregnancy in multiple sclerosis (dated by TCRdb to between 2018 and 2021). The library came from the immunoSEQ multiplex PCR assay. TCRdb provides this immuneACCESS table in a form limited to in-frame rearrangements. Some clones are lacking; in checked studies, under half of them reflect an unresolved V gene, and why the rest are absent is not known. This sample comprises about 87,000 clones, around 95% of them detected only once. The ten largest clones represent about 1.3% of the sample. Specimen: peripheral blood, collected in the third trimester of pregnancy. Receptor source: a female donor in good health, enrolled as a control in a pregnancy study.

Written as DNA, the CDR3 is TGTGCCAGCCAAAGTTTAGTACTAGCGGGAGGGGATGAGCAGTTCTTC. Protein: CASQSLVLAGGDEQFF. The J gene is TRBJ2-1, the V gene TRBV27; 13 positions agree with TRBD2. The CDR3 loop spans 16 amino acids. CDR1 is MNHEY, CDR2 SMNVEV, per germline (reference sequence). The V gene end was trimmed by 8 bases and the J gene end by 8 bases; junction bases not matched to a gene: 12.

The DNA for the CDR3 is TGTGCCAGCAGTTTCGAGAGGGAGACCCAGTACTTC. It codes for CASSFERETQYF. The chain recombines TRBV28 with TRBJ2-5; D is unclear. V was trimmed by 3 bases and J by 5 bases, leaving 7 bases between them. CDR1 is MDHEN, CDR2 SYDVKM, per germline. This CDR3 has 12 residues.

The chain carries TRBV28 and TRBJ2-1; TRBD1 agrees at 10 bases. The CDR3 spans 17 residues. Losses at the gene ends were 10 bases for V and 6 bases for J; bases not matched to a gene: 18. Per the germline V gene, CDR1 is MDHEN and CDR2 is SYDVKM. The CDR3 nucleotides read TGTGCCACCCTGACAGGGGGCTACTATAGCCAATTCAATGAGCAGTTCTTC. Its translation: CATLTGGYYSQFNEQFF.

The rearrangement links TRBV11-2 to TRBJ2-7, with D possibly matching TRBD2 (6 bases). The CDR3 runs to 13 residues. Germline V gives CDR1 SGHAT, CDR2 FQNNGV. The ends were cut back, 5 bases at V and 5 bases at J, with 13 bases in the middle. In nucleotides, the CDR3 is TGTGCCAGCAGCCCGGCGGCGGGGAACGAGCAGTACTTC. Translation: CASSPAAGNEQYF.

The chain joins TRBV7-9 to TRBJ2-1, with no clear D. The V end was cut by 4 bases, the J end by 7 bases, with 20 bases between. The CDR3 covers 16 residues. Germline CDR1 and CDR2: SEHNR and FQNEAQ (reference sequence). This CDR3 is CASSSTLSPGLNEQFF. The DNA of the CDR3 is TGTGCCAGCAGCTCAACACTGTCTCCGGGTCTAAATGAGCAGTTCTTC.

J is TRBJ2-3 and V is TRBV9, with D perhaps matching TRBD2 (6 bases). The CDR3 is 16 residues long. CDR1 and CDR2 from the germline V gene are SGDLS and YYNGEE. V gave up 0 bases and J gave up 0 bases, with 11 bases separating them. The chain's CDR3 is CASSVGGSGSTDTQYF. CDR3 DNA sequence: TGTGCCAGCAGCGTAGGGGGTAGCGGAAGCACAGATACGCAGTATTTT.

The chain employs TRBV28 and TRBJ2-1; D possibly corresponds to TRBD1 (5 bases). Trimming took off 5 bases at V and 4 bases at J, with 15 bases between the two ends. Germline CDR1 is MDHEN and CDR2 is SYDVKM. CDR3 length equals 15 residues. This CDR3 reads CASSQDIRAYNEQFF. CDR3 nucleotides: TGTGCCAGCAGTCAGGACATAAGGGCTTACAATGAGCAGTTCTTC.

The chain employs TRBV2 and TRBJ2-7, with D unclear. This CDR3 comprises 13 residues. Germline CDR1 is SNHLY and CDR2 is FYNNEI. The germline V and J ends were trimmed by 4 bases and 6 bases, with 13 bases remaining between them. This CDR3 is CASSVAASVEQYF. The CDR3 coding sequence is TGTGCCAGCAGTGTAGCAGCTTCGGTCGAGCAGTACTTC.

The V call is TRBV15, the J call TRBJ2-6; no reliable D call. The CDR3 sequence is 16 residues long. V dropped 0 bases and J dropped 0 bases, with 6 bases sitting between them. CDR1 is LNHNV and CDR2 is YYDKDF in the germline V gene (reference sequence). The CDR3 here is CATSRDVYSGANVLTF. For the CDR3, the DNA is TGTGCCACCAGCAGAGATGTGTACTCTGGGGCCAACGTCCTGACTTTC.

V usage is TRBV15 and J usage is TRBJ2-5, with D possibly matching TRBD2 (7 bases). V gave up 3 bases and J gave up 5 bases, with 13 bases separating them. This CDR3 is 14 amino acids long. CDR1 is LNHNV and CDR2 is YYDKDF in the germline V gene (reference sequence). CDR3 DNA sequence: TGTGCCACCAGCAGGAGGGGGGGTCAGGAGACCCAGTACTTC. Translation: CATSRRGGQETQYF. Combining the CDR3 with reference TRBV15 and TRBJ2-5 gives the whole variable domain DAMVIQNPRYQVTQFGKPVTLSCSQTLNHNVMYWYQQKSSQAPKLLFHYYDKDFNNEADTPDNFQSRRPNTSFCFLDIRSPGLGDTAMYLCATSRRGGQETQYFGPGTRLLVL.

V and J are TRBV19 and TRBJ2-1; unclear D gene. The germline V gene has CDR1 LNHDA and CDR2 SQIVND (reference sequence). V lost 3 bases and J 12 bases, leaving 24 bases between the germline ends. The CDR3 spans 16 residues. The CDR3 DNA follows: TGTGCCAGTAGTATGGTCGACATAAGGTTCTTGGGTTGGCAGTTCTTC. Its protein is CASSMVDIRFLGWQFF.

V usage is TRBV7-7 and J usage is TRBJ1-5, with 7 nucleotides matching TRBD1. The CDR3 covers 16 residues. CDR1 and CDR2 (germline): SSHAT, FNYEAQ (reference sequence). Unmatched junction bases numbered 9, after V lost 5 bases and J lost 2 bases. In DNA form, the CDR3 reads TGTGCCAGCAGCACGACCCGACAGGGTGGCAATCAGCCCCAGCATTTT. This translates into CASSTTRQGGNQPQHF.

The genes are TRBV4-1 and TRBJ2-6; 7 bases map to TRBD2. Germline assignment: CDR1 MGHRA and CDR2 YSYEKL. The ends lost 0 bases at V and 1 base at J; junction bases unmatched: 9. CDR3 length: 19 amino acids. The chain's CDR3 is CASSQEGGEGVSGANVLTF. DNA for the CDR3: TGCGCCAGCAGCCAAGAGGGAGGGGAAGGTGTATCTGGGGCCAACGTCCTGACTTTC.

This sequence joins TRBV10-3 and TRBJ2-7, with TRBD2 identical over 12 bases. V shed 0 bases, J shed 6 bases, and the junction held 3 bases outside the gene matches. Germline CDR1 ENHRY, CDR2 SYGVKD. CDR3 length equals 15 residues. The CDR3 spells CAISESSTSGSEQYF. The CDR3 coding sequence is TGTGCCATCAGTGAGTCTTCGACTAGCGGGAGCGAGCAGTACTTC.

This clone has a handful of counts. The chain employs TRBV6-5 and TRBJ2-1; TRBD2 agrees at 8 bases. Germline assignment: CDR1 MNHEY and CDR2 SVGAGI. CDR3 length equals 15 residues. Germline trimming cut 2 bases from V and 6 bases from J; bases unmatched to any gene: 6. This chain's CDR3 is CASSYEAGGPNEQFF. Written as DNA, the CDR3 is TGTGCCAGCAGTTACGAGGCGGGAGGCCCCAATGAGCAGTTCTTC.

In this sample, this clone turned up a few times. This chain connects TRBV30 to TRBJ1-1; D is ambiguous. V lost 2 bases to trimming and J lost 8 bases, with 9 bases between them. Germline CDR1 GTSNPN, CDR2 SVGIG (reference sequence). This CDR3 contains 11 residues. The CDR3 DNA sequence: TGTGCCTGGAGTAACTTTCGGGAAGCTTTCTTT. As protein: CAWSNFREAFF.

The gene calls are TRBV4-1 and TRBJ1-4; TRBD1 aligns across 7 bases. The V gene's germline CDR1 is MGHRA and CDR2 YSYEKL. The CDR3 consists of 14 residues. The J segment lost 5 bases and the V segment lost 5 bases, leaving 5 bases of the junction unmatched. CDR3 in DNA: TGCGCCAGCAGCGAGGGACAGAGGAATGAAAAACTGTTTTTT. Translation: CASSEGQRNEKLFF.

This sequence joins TRBV6-5 and TRBJ2-3; 8 bases match TRBD1. V lost 6 bases to trimming and J lost 5 bases; unmatched junction nucleotides: 10. The CDR3 runs to 15 residues. Germline values: CDR1 MNHEY, CDR2 SVGAGI. The CDR3: CASSPTQGALDTQYF. The DNA of the CDR3 is TGTGCCAGCAGCCCCACTCAGGGGGCATTAGATACGCAGTATTTT.